Following are 7 T cell receptor beta chains from one sample sequenced in a study of identical twins. Using its own MiXCR run on the 5' RACE reads, TCRdb lists one record per CDR3 protein. The sample records about 330,000 distinct CDR3 sequences, approximately 13% being singletons. These data were likewise used in another study, on yellow fever vaccine responses in identical twins.

Specimen: CD8+ T cells sorted from blood. Receptor source: a woman under 30 in good health.

The rearrangement uses TRBV6-2 or TRBV6-3 and TRBJ2-1; no firm D call. V dropped 2 bases and J dropped 3 bases, with 2 bases sitting between them. This CDR3 region has 12 residues. Germline V gene lookup returns CDR1 MNHEY and CDR2 SVGEGT. CDR3 DNA sequence: TGTGCCAGCAGTTACGACTACAATGAGCAGTTCTTC. Its protein is CASSYDYNEQFF.

This sequence joins TRBV20-1 and TRBJ1-1, with 7 positions matching TRBD1. The CDR3 covers 14 residues. Per germline, CDR1 DFQATT and CDR2 SNEGSKA (reference sequence). V was clipped by 6 bases and J by 3 bases; unmatched bases: 10. The CDR3 sequence is CSAVDREFDTEAFF. CDR3 DNA: TGCAGTGCCGTCGACAGGGAGTTTGACACTGAAGCTTTCTTT.

This clonotype has only a few counts. V and J are TRBV6-4 and TRBJ2-2, with D possibly being TRBD1 or TRBD2 (5 bases each). V lost 4 bases to trimming and J lost 5 bases, with 23 bases between them. This CDR3 is built from 18 residues. From germline, CDR1 is MRHNA and CDR2 SNTAGT. Written as DNA, the CDR3 is TGTGCCAGCAGTGGGTCTTCGGGACCCTCAGTGGAAACCGGGGAGCTGTTTTTT. It yields the protein CASSGSSGPSVETGELFF.

V usage is TRBV29-1 and J usage is TRBJ2-5; D uncertain. The CDR3 covers 12 residues. V lost 0 bases and J 7 bases, leaving 9 bases between the germline ends. Germline V gene sequence: CDR1 SQVTM, CDR2 ANQGSEA. CDR3 amino acids: CSVEDGTGTQYF. Written as DNA, the CDR3 is TGCAGCGTTGAAGACGGAACGGGGACCCAGTACTTC. The full variable domain, in which reference TRBV29-1 and TRBJ2-5 provide the parts outside the CDR3, is SAVISQKPSRDICQRGTSLTIQCQVDSQVTMMFWYRQQPGQSLTLIATANQGSEATYESGFVIDKFPISRPNLTFSTLTVSNMSPEDSSIYLCSVEDGTGTQYFGPGTRLLVL.

J is TRBJ1-1 and V is TRBV11-2, with no clear D. This CDR3 comprises 13 residues. V lost 2 bases, J lost 1 base, and 5 bases lay in between. Per germline, CDR1 SGHAT and CDR2 FQNNGV. The CDR3, as DNA: TGTGCCAGCAGCTTACAGAGGAACACTGAAGCTTTCTTT. Residues: CASSLQRNTEAFF.

This clonotype was seen ten or more times. J is TRBJ2-2 and V is TRBV14, with D possibly TRBD2 on 5 matching bases. Germline loops: CDR1 SGHDN, CDR2 FVKESK. The CDR3 is 16 residues long. The ends were cut back, 1 base at V and 5 bases at J, with 14 bases in the middle. The DNA for the CDR3 is TGTGCCAGCAGCCAAGGGGCCGGGATGGATACCGGGGAGCTGTTTTTT. Translating it yields CASSQGAGMDTGELFF.

Ten or more counts support this clonotype. The rearrangement links TRBV9 to TRBJ1-1; no definite D call. Trimming removed 5 bases from V and 5 bases from J, with 13 bases in between. Looked up from germline, CDR1 is SGDLS and CDR2 is YYNGEE. CDR3 length: 13 amino acids. The CDR3 bases are TGTGCCAGCAGTGTTGGGGTGGGGACTGAAGCTTTCTTT. Residues: CASSVGVGTEAFF.